This TCR beta chain emerged from a study of cytomegalovirus exposure and HLA in healthy donors. Study findings and constraints: Rarity characterized most TCR sequences, yet some public TCRs appeared in many donors. Cytomegalovirus association was listed for about 170 TCR beta chains. Follow-up analysis found HLA locus-dependent TCR association rates, highest for DRB1 and lowest for HLA-C.

The PCR was carried out with 60 Vbeta primers and 13 Jbeta primers. The method was immunoSEQ multiplex PCR; TCRdb's version includes in-frame clones alone and lacks a portion of them. The profile shows over 75,000 clones, 79% of them singletons. Remarks on this clone: Its antigen is not known.

This CDR3 region has 14 residues. Germline CDR1 is SGHVS and CDR2 is FQNEAQ. J lost 7 bases, V lost 3 bases, and 2 bases had no gene match. What was sequenced was PBMCs. The chain employs TRBV7-8 and TRBJ1-6, with 8 bases fitting TRBD1. This TCR came from a male donor in good health and CMV-seropositive. In nucleotides, the CDR3 is TGTGCCAGCAGCTTCCGGGACAGGAATTCACCCCTCCACTTT. This codes for CASSFRDRNSPLHF.